The sequence of this TCR beta chain was determined in a study of blood T cell repertoires in COVID-19. Study-level information: Acute-phase and convalescent COVID-19 samples originated in the United States, Italy and Spain. PBMCs, B-cell-depleted T cells, or T cells were the source of the cDNA or gDNA that made up the material.

Per the authors' pipeline: Amplification from reference gene primers served as the basis for estimated nucleated cell counts. Produced via immunoSEQ multiplex PCR; TCRdb's table is partial and in-frame only. V, J and clone size reflect that table, while D and trimming were determined from the DNA. Among a few hundred thousand clones listed, more than 75% were seen once. What was sequenced was peripheral blood. This receptor was obtained from a human donor with acute or convalescent COVID-19. The donor label of this sample is uncertain.

The CDR3 nucleotides are TGTGCCTGGAGTCAACAGGGCACCGGGGAGCTGTTTTTT. Translated: CAWSQQGTGELFF. V gene TRBV30 combines with J gene TRBJ2-2; weak D call: TRBD1 (6 bases). The germline V gene has CDR1 GTSNPN and CDR2 SVGIG (reference sequence). There are 13 residues in the CDR3. Between the trimmed V and J ends, which lost 2 bases and 4 bases, there was a span of 8 bases.